The present T cell receptor beta chain was sequenced within a study of regulatory T cells in long-lasting Graves disease. Study-level information: Treatment with antithyroid drugs for over 5 years, together with positive TSH receptor antibodies, meant persistent Graves' disease.

The sample's time point: persistent/refractory GD, antithyroid drugs over 5 years with positive TRAb. With RNA extracted from PBMCs as input, the TCR library was made. Looked up from germline, CDR1 is MNHNS and CDR2 is SASEGT. The CDR3 contains 12 residues. Germline trimming cut 6 bases from V and 5 bases from J; bases unmatched to any gene: 4. The sample holds many counts of this clonotype. Its antigen is undetermined. Arm-PCR with iRepertoire HTBI primers amplified the CDR3 regions for these TCR beta libraries. In the study's own analysis: The study identified more than 50 TRBV and approximately 14 TRBJ segments across samples. One entry per CDR3 protein results from TCRdb running MiXCR on the multiplex PCR reads. TCRdb assigned the V and J calls; the authors' analysis was not used. This table holds about 470,000 distinct CDR3 sequences, about a fifth found once. Findings and caveats of the study: There was favoring of TRBV28, TRBJ1-2 and TRBJ2-5 in persistent disease. Lower TCR diversity characterized persistent Graves' patients relative to newly diagnosed patients.

This material consisted of peripheral blood mononuclear cells (PBMCs), taken when the disease was refractory, from a patient treated with antithyroid drugs. This receptor was identified in a female donor with Graves disease. This sequence joins TRBV6-1 and TRBJ2-7; 7 nucleotides align to TRBD1. This chain's CDR3 is CASSEQGNEQYF. The CDR3 DNA is TGTGCCAGCAGCGAACAGGGGAACGAGCAGTACTTC.